This T cell receptor (beta chain) was observed in a study of technical replicates of blood from a handful of donors (dated by TCRdb to about 2017). CDR1 and CDR2 are read off the germline V gene as SGHTA and FQGNSA. From the cysteine up to the phenylalanine, the CDR3 has a length of 14 residues. Left in the record is the CDR3 DNA by itself, 42 bases read in frame from the first base. V is shortened by 2 bases, J by 6 bases, and the region joining them spans 11 bases. Details on this clone: Its specific antigen is unknown. Base qualities are missing; no much larger clone stands one base away.

Libraries were constructed by the immunoSEQ multiplex PCR assay. Here the immuneACCESS table is served through TCRdb, limited to in-frame sequences with V and J called. Missing clones are a known gap in these copies; in checked studies unresolved V genes cover under half, and the rest lacks a known reason. The sample table contains some 89,000 clones; only one count was recorded for over 85% of them. The top ten hold 0.3% to 0.35% of the sample. The chain uses TRBV7-2 and TRBJ1-5; the D gene is perhaps TRBD1, on 5 matching bases. The sequenced material came from T cells isolated from PBMCs. The sequence was collected from a human donor in good health. The DNA sequence is given as TGTGCCAGCAGCTTATTAACAGGTCCTCAGCCCCAGCATTTT. Its coded protein is CASSLLTGPQPQHF.